The 27 T cell receptor beta chains listed next were all sequenced from one sample in a study of cytomegalovirus exposure and HLA in healthy donors. Primers included in the PCR were 60 Vbeta and 13 Jbeta primers. Sequencing was performed with immunoSEQ multiplex PCR; in TCRdb, only in-frame clones are kept and a portion is missing. The sample includes some 110,000 clones, 75% to 85% seen only once; the top ten take around 3%. Source material: PBMCs. The receptors stem from a woman under 30 in good health and CMV-seropositive.

The chain has TRBV4-1 and TRBJ1-1, with 8 nucleotides matching TRBD1. Germline V gives CDR1 MGHRA, CDR2 YSYEKL. This CDR3 is 17 amino acids long. Trimming at V came to 0 bases and at J to 0 bases, leaving 6 bases not matched to a gene. CDR3 DNA: TGCGCCAGCAGCCAAGACAGGGGGCACCTCATGAACACTGAAGCTTTCTTT. Translation: CASSQDRGHLMNTEAFF.

The CDR3 nucleotides read TGCGCCAGCAGCCGACGACAGGGTGAACAGCCCCAGCATTTT. Protein product: CASSRRQGEQPQHF. The chain joins TRBV4-1 to TRBJ1-5; TRBD1 aligns across 7 bases. The CDR3 has 14 amino acids. From germline, CDR1 is MGHRA and CDR2 YSYEKL. V trimming: 4 bases; J trimming: 7 bases; junction bases outside the gene matches: 7.

A few counts support this clone. V gene TRBV19 combines with J gene TRBJ2-7; D is undetermined. V lost 6 bases to trimming and J lost 7 bases, with 13 bases between them. The CDR3 consists of 12 residues. Germline values: CDR1 LNHDA, CDR2 SQIVND (reference sequence). In DNA form, the CDR3 reads TGTGCCAGTAGCCCCTCTACGCTGGAGCAGTACTTC. Translated, it gives CASSPSTLEQYF. The whole variable domain, filled in from reference TRBV19 and TRBJ2-7, reads DGGITQSPKYLFRKEGQNVTLSCEQNLNHDAMYWYRQDPGQGLRLIYYSQIVNDFQKGDIAEGYSVSREKKESFPLTVTSAQKNPTAFYLCASSPSTLEQYFGPGTRLTVT.

This chain connects TRBV30 to TRBJ1-1, with D possibly being TRBD1 (5 bases). Germline V gene lookup returns CDR1 GTSNPN and CDR2 SVGIG (reference sequence). CDR3 length equals 14 residues. Trimming stripped 2 bases from V and 4 bases from J, with 14 bases between. CDR3 protein: CAWSRPGGGTEAFF. CDR3 in DNA: TGTGCCTGGAGTCGCCCCGGGGGAGGCACTGAAGCTTTCTTT. Complete variable domain (other parts from reference TRBV30 and TRBJ1-1): SQTIHQWPATLVQPVGSPLSLECTVEGTSNPNLYWYRQAAGRGLQLLFYSVGIGQISSEVPQNLSASRPQDRQFILSSKKLLLSDSGFYLCAWSRPGGGTEAFFGQGTRLTVV.

This clone turned up a few times. The chain links TRBV11-3 to TRBJ2-1, with 10 bases lining up with TRBD2. The CDR3 totals 16 residues. V trimming: 5 bases; J trimming: 4 bases; junction bases outside the gene matches: 8. CDR1 and CDR2 (germline): SGHNT, YENEEA. In nucleotides, the CDR3 is TGTGCCAGCAGCACCCCGGGACTAGCGATTTACAATGAGCAGTTCTTC. Protein: CASSTPGLAIYNEQFF. Variable domain in full (rest from reference TRBV11-3 and TRBJ2-1): EAGVVQSPRYKIIEKKQPVAFWCNPISGHNTLYWYLQNLGQGPELLIRYENEEAVDDSQLPKDRFSAERLKGVDSTLKIQPAELGDSAVYLCASSTPGLAIYNEQFFGPGTRLTVL.

The rearrangement links TRBV5-1 to TRBJ1-1; D is unclear. From germline, CDR1 is SGHRS and CDR2 YFSETQ. Trimming pared 0 bases from V and 2 bases from J, leaving 8 bases between. The CDR3 consists of 14 residues. The CDR3 region has the DNA TGCGCCAGCAGCTTGGGTTCAGGAAACACTGAAGCTTTCTTT. It yields the protein CASSLGSGNTEAFF. The full variable domain, rest sourced from reference TRBV5-1 and TRBJ1-1, is KAGVTQTPRYLIKTRGQQVTLSCSPISGHRSVSWYQQTPGQGLQFLFEYFSETQRNKGNFPGRFSGRQFSNSRSEMNVSTLELGDSALYLCASSLGSGNTEAFFGQGTRLTVV.

This clone was observed once. The chain is built from TRBV11-3 and TRBJ2-5, with 9 positions matching TRBD2. V gave up 3 bases and J gave up 0 bases; unmatched junction bases: 5. CDR1 and CDR2 (germline): SGHNT, YENEEA. This CDR3 region has 16 residues. CDR3 in amino acids: CASSFPGLANQETQYF. The CDR3 DNA sequence: TGTGCCAGCAGCTTTCCGGGACTAGCCAACCAAGAGACCCAGTACTTC.

In regard to this clone: Other DNA variants within this sample encode the same CDR3. The chain carries TRBV10-3 and TRBJ2-1; 11 positions match TRBD2. The CDR3 totals 14 residues. Germline assignment: CDR1 ENHRY and CDR2 SYGVKD. V shed 6 bases, J shed 12 bases, and the junction held 10 bases outside the gene matches. The CDR3 nucleotides read TGTGCCATCAGCGTCGGGACTAGCGGTCAGGTGCAGTTCTTC. Amino acids: CAISVGTSGQVQFF.

This clone came up a few times. The V and J genes are TRBV6-5 and TRBJ1-1; D remains ambiguous. In germline, CDR1 is MNHEY, CDR2 SVGAGI. V was clipped by 0 bases and J by 7 bases, with 6 bases between them. The CDR3 runs 12 residues. The CDR3: CASSYSEGEAFF. Here the CDR3 DNA reads TGTGCCAGCAGTTACTCGGAGGGTGAAGCTTTCTTT.

This clone is a singleton in its sample. The CDR3 DNA follows: TGTGCCAGCAGCCAAGAAGGGACTAGCGGGTCCCAAGAGACCCAGTACTTC. Translated, it gives CASSQEGTSGSQETQYF. The gene calls are TRBV4-2 and TRBJ2-5, with 12 bases aligning to TRBD2. The V and J ends lost 0 bases and 1 base, in that order; junction bases with no gene match: 3. Germline V gene data show CDR1 as LGHNA and CDR2 as YNFKEQ. The CDR3 spans 17 residues.

The rearrangement links TRBV19 to TRBJ2-3, with TRBD1 matching 9 bases. V shed 6 bases, J shed 6 bases, and the junction held 7 bases outside the gene matches. The length of the CDR3 is 14 residues. Germline V gives CDR1 LNHDA, CDR2 SQIVND (reference sequence). The CDR3 is CASRKRQGEDTQYF. In DNA form, the CDR3 reads TGTGCCAGTAGGAAGAGACAGGGGGAGGATACGCAGTATTTT.

J is TRBJ2-3 and V is TRBV19, with 7 bases aligning to TRBD1. The CDR3 has 14 amino acids. Trimming removed 5 bases from V and 6 bases from J; junction bases left unmatched: 8. Germline assignment: CDR1 LNHDA and CDR2 SQIVND (reference sequence). CDR3 residues: CASSRDRETDTQYF. The CDR3 DNA reads TGTGCCAGTAGTCGCGACAGGGAGACGGATACGCAGTATTTT.

The genes are TRBV7-9 and TRBJ1-1; D is perhaps TRBD1 (5 bases). CDR3 length: 15 amino acids. V shed 0 bases and J shed 5 bases, with 13 bases lying between them. CDR1 and CDR2 (germline): SEHNR, FQNEAQ (reference sequence). This CDR3 is CASSLADLGGTEAFF. The CDR3 DNA is TGTGCCAGCAGCTTAGCCGACTTGGGGGGGACTGAAGCTTTCTTT.

The rearrangement links TRBV5-1 to TRBJ2-3, with D maybe TRBD1 (5 bases). The CDR3 is made up of 13 amino acids. Between the trimmed V and J ends, which lost 3 bases and 5 bases, there was a span of 10 bases. The germline V gene has CDR1 SGHRS and CDR2 YFSETQ. Written as DNA, the CDR3 is TGCGCCAGCAGCTCCGAAGGGGTAGATACGCAGTATTTT. This encodes CASSSEGVDTQYF. The full variable domain, in which reference TRBV5-1 and TRBJ2-3 provide the parts outside the CDR3, is KAGVTQTPRYLIKTRGQQVTLSCSPISGHRSVSWYQQTPGQGLQFLFEYFSETQRNKGNFPGRFSGRQFSNSRSEMNVSTLELGDSALYLCASSSEGVDTQYFGPGTRLTVL.

This clone was observed a handful of times. The rearrangement links TRBV30 to TRBJ1-1; perhaps TRBD1 as D (5 bases). V lost 1 base and J lost 6, with 15 bases in between. Germline-derived CDR1 and CDR2 are GTSNPN and SVGIG (reference sequence). The CDR3 loop spans 14 amino acids. CDR3 amino acids: CAWSAAGRRAEAFF. Written as DNA, the CDR3 is TGTGCCTGGAGTGCCGCAGGGAGGAGGGCTGAAGCTTTCTTT. Full variable domain (missing parts from reference TRBV30 and TRBJ1-1): SQTIHQWPATLVQPVGSPLSLECTVEGTSNPNLYWYRQAAGRGLQLLFYSVGIGQISSEVPQNLSASRPQDRQFILSSKKLLLSDSGFYLCAWSAAGRRAEAFFGQGTRLTVV.

The table lists this clone with a count of one. The chain links TRBV2 to TRBJ2-7, with TRBD1 matching over 8 bases. Trimming removed 7 bases from V and 2 bases from J; junction bases left unmatched: 4. Germline CDR1 and CDR2: SNHLY and FYNNEI. The CDR3 has 13 residues. For the CDR3, the DNA is TGTGCCAGCACCGGGACAGGTACCTACGAGCAGTACTTC. Protein: CASTGTGTYEQYF. Drawing the rest from reference TRBV2 and TRBJ2-7, the complete variable domain is EPEVTQTPSHQVTQMGQEVILRCVPISNHLYFYWYRQILGQKVEFLVSFYNNEISEKSEIFDDQFSVERPDGSNFTLKIRSTKLEDSAMYFCASTGTGTYEQYFGPGTRLTVT.

The V call is TRBV6-5, the J call TRBJ2-7, with D uncertain. Germline CDR1 and CDR2: MNHEY and SVGAGI. V shed 1 base and J shed 0 bases, with 7 bases lying between them. This CDR3 comprises 14 residues. The CDR3 loop is CASSYFGSSYEQYF. CDR3 bases: TGTGCCAGCAGTTACTTCGGTAGCTCCTACGAGCAGTACTTC.

V gene TRBV5-1 combines with J gene TRBJ1-4, with D possibly being TRBD1 (5 bases). In germline, CDR1 is SGHRS, CDR2 YFSETQ. The V end was cut by 2 bases, the J end by 1 base, with 12 bases between. The CDR3 length is 16 residues. The CDR3 loop reads CASSFPEQGTNEKLFF. The CDR3 nucleotides are TGCGCCAGCAGCTTCCCAGAGCAGGGAACTAATGAAAAACTGTTTTTT.

The rearrangement links TRBV30 to TRBJ1-5; possible D gene TRBD1, 5 bases. From germline, CDR1 is GTSNPN and CDR2 SVGIG (reference sequence). Trimming took off 0 bases at V and 2 bases at J, with 8 bases between the two ends. The CDR3 sequence is 14 residues long. CDR3 residues: CAWSVAGGNQPQHF. For the CDR3, the DNA is TGTGCCTGGAGTGTGGCGGGGGGCAATCAGCCCCAGCATTTT.

The CDR3 region has the DNA TGTGCCAGCAGAGATCACCAGGCGCTCATGCAGTTCTTC. It codes for CASRDHQALMQFF. The V gene is TRBV6-1, the J gene TRBJ2-1; D not certain. The CDR3 loop spans 13 amino acids. Germline V gene lookup returns CDR1 MNHNS and CDR2 SASEGT. Between the trimmed V and J ends, which lost 6 bases and 12 bases, there was a span of 18 bases.

This chain uses TRBV10-3 with TRBJ1-3; D is unclear. The germline CDR1 and CDR2 sequences are ENHRY and SYGVKD. Trimming stripped 0 bases from V and 0 bases from J, with 9 bases between. The CDR3 is 16 residues long. DNA of the CDR3: TGTGCCATCAGTGAGTCTTCAGGCAACTCTGGAAACACCATATATTTT. It yields the protein CAISESSGNSGNTIYF.

The rearrangement joins TRBV7-9 to TRBJ2-2; TRBD2 matches 12 bases. Looked up from germline, CDR1 is SEHNR and CDR2 is FQNEAQ (reference sequence). The CDR3 runs to 15 residues. V trimming: 2 bases; J trimming: 5 bases; junction bases outside the gene matches: 0. Written as DNA, the CDR3 is TGTGCCAGCAGCTTAACTAGCGGGAGGACCGGGGAGCTGTTTTTT. Its translation: CASSLTSGRTGELFF.

The chain has TRBV5-1 and TRBJ1-4; D perhaps matches TRBD1 (6 bases). The germline CDR1 and CDR2 sequences are SGHRS and YFSETQ. The CDR3 runs 15 residues. V lost 4 bases to trimming and J lost 8 bases, with 18 bases between them. This CDR3 is CASSPIGGAGEKLFF. The CDR3 DNA is TGCGCCAGCAGCCCCATAGGGGGGGCCGGGGAAAAACTGTTTTTT.

V and J are TRBV4-1 and TRBJ2-3, with unresolved D. V shed 1 base and J shed 2 bases, with 7 bases lying between them. From germline, CDR1 is MGHRA and CDR2 YSYEKL. The CDR3 covers 14 residues. The CDR3 nucleotides are TGCGCCAGCAGCCAAGGGCAGGTCACAGATACGCAGTATTTT. Translating it yields CASSQGQVTDTQYF.

The chain carries TRBV2 and TRBJ2-7; 8 positions match TRBD1. V shed 6 bases and J 3 bases; nucleotides not matched to a gene: 4. CDR3 length: 13 amino acids. Germline CDR1 SNHLY, CDR2 FYNNEI. The CDR3 nucleotides read TGTGCCAGCAGAAGACAGGGGAGCTACGAGCAGTACTTC. Translation: CASRRQGSYEQYF.

Comment on this clone: Mismatch with germline at one junction end may stem from a read error. V usage is TRBV7-7 and J usage is TRBJ2-1; no firm D call. Germline V gene lookup returns CDR1 SSHAT and CDR2 FNYEAQ (reference sequence). The CDR3 is 13 amino acids. CDR3 protein: CASSLAAGNEQFF. For the CDR3, the DNA is TGTGCTAGCAGCTTGGCGGCCGGCAATGAGCAGTTCTTC. Full variable domain (rest looked up from reference TRBV7-7 and TRBJ2-1): GAGVSQSPRYKVTKRGQDVTLRCDPISSHATLYWYQQALGQGPEFLTYFNYEAQPDKSGLPSDRFSAERPEGSISTLTIQRTEQRDSAMYRCASSLAAGNEQFFGPGTRLTVL.

The chain carries TRBV9 and TRBJ1-4; D perhaps matches TRBD1 (6 bases). The CDR3 is made up of 16 amino acids. Germline V gives CDR1 SGDLS, CDR2 YYNGEE. V lost 0 bases, J lost 7 bases, and 16 bases lay in between. The DNA for the CDR3 is TGTGCCAGCAGCGTAGGAGGGGGGGCTGGGGTTGAAAAACTGTTTTTT. This translates into CASSVGGGAGVEKLFF.